The T cell receptor beta chain under discussion was sequenced for a study of CD8 T cells in Susac syndrome. The ends lost 10 bases at V and 9 bases at J; junction bases unmatched: 16. The CDR3 length is 15 residues. Germline lookup yields CDR1 SNHLY and CDR2 FYNNEI. A quantity of about 0.5 to 1 ug RNA underwent reverse transcription using random hexamers. The CDR3 of TCR beta was amplified by immunoSEQ multiplex PCR across 54 Vbeta and 13 Jbeta. One entry per CDR3 protein, called by TCRdb with MiXCR from the immunoSEQ multiplex PCR reads. The table shows some 48,000 distinct CDR3 sequences, with more than 85% occurring only once.

This sequence joins TRBV2 and TRBJ2-1; 9 bases fit TRBD2. This TCR came from a human donor in good health. Sequencing was done on a sample of CD8+ T cells from PBMCs. CDR3 nucleotides: TGTGCCACCCAGGAGGGGCTAGCGGGATGGGGTGAGCAGTTCTTC. This translates into CATQEGLAGWGEQFF.